Here is one T cell receptor beta chain with its context. These data are taken from a study of blood T cell repertoires in COVID-19. For the study at large: PBMCs, B-cell-depleted T cells, or T cells provided the cDNA or gDNA that made up the material.

Original analysis: Scientists estimated how many nucleated cells there were by amplifying reference gene primers. Using immunoSEQ multiplex PCR, the repertoire was profiled, and TCRdb retains in-frame clones only, with some absent. The D gene and trimming were derived from the DNA, and the V and J assignments and clone size from that table. The table includes 85,000 to 100,000 clones, 80% detected once. This clonotype was sampled from a man aged 50-60 years who had recovered from COVID-19. Sequenced sample: peripheral blood.

The CDR3 DNA reads as TGTGCCAGCAGTGGGGGACAGGGATTGAACACTGAAGCTTTCTTT. Protein: CASSGGQGLNTEAFF. V gene TRBV27 combines with J gene TRBJ1-1; 9 bases match TRBD1. Trimming took 5 bases from V and 0 from J; bases not matched to a gene: 4. This CDR3 is built from 15 residues. Germline lookup yields CDR1 MNHEY and CDR2 SMNVEV (reference sequence).